Listed below are T cell receptor beta chains from one sample, sequenced in a study of radiation and T cells in renal cell carcinoma. Assay used: immunoSEQ multiplex PCR; TCRdb lists only in-frame clones, some missing. The top ten hold roughly 6.2% of the sample, which has 100,000 to 150,000 clones, roughly four fifths seen once. Material: blood, obtained from a patient whose treatment included radiotherapy and nephrectomy. The receptors here all came from a man aged 45-65 years with renal cell carcinoma. CDR3s include the opening cysteine and the closing phenylalanine or tryptophan. D genes are given only for firm matches. Clone size is given for some rows only: seen once, a few or many times, or a class if the clone is expanded.

J: TRBJ2-1
size: NA
length: 15
D: NA
V: TRBV15
CDR3: CATSRGGSSYNEQFF
DNA: TGTGCCACCAGCAGAGGGGGCAGCTCCTACAATGAGCAGTTCTTC

J: TRBJ1-5
size: NA
length: 14
D: NA
V: TRBV2
CDR3: CASSSGTPNQPQHF
DNA: TGTGCCAGCAGCTCCGGGACGCCCAATCAGCCCCAGCATTTT

J: TRBJ1-1
size: NA
length: 13
D: NA
V: TRBV18
CDR3: CASSPGQNTEAFF
DNA: TGTGCCAGCTCACCGGGACAGAACACTGAAGCTTTCTTT

J: TRBJ2-7
size: NA
length: 14
D: TRBD1
V: TRBV28
CDR3: CASRPPGQTYEQYF
DNA: TGTGCCAGCAGACCTCCGGGACAGACCTACGAGCAGTACTTC

J: TRBJ2-3
size: NA
length: 16
D: TRBD1
V: TRBV15
CDR3: CATSVQGPGSTDTQYF
DNA: TGTGCCACCAGCGTACAGGGGCCGGGGAGCACAGATACGCAGTATTTT

J: TRBJ2-3
size: NA
length: 14
D: NA
V: TRBV30
CDR3: CAWSSWGGTDTQYF
DNA: TGTGCCTGGAGTTCTTGGGGGGGCACAGATACGCAGTATTTT

J: TRBJ2-7
size: once
length: 15
D: TRBD2
V: TRBV6-5
CDR3: CASSYRGGESYEQYF
DNA: TGTGCCAGCAGTTACAGGGGAGGGGAATCCTACGAGCAGTACTTC

J: TRBJ2-3
size: NA
length: 16
D: TRBD2
V: TRBV9
CDR3: CASSVRRGDGTDTQYF
DNA: TGTGCCAGCAGCGTAAGGCGGGGGGACGGCACAGATACGCAGTATTTT

J: TRBJ2-6
size: NA
length: 14
D: NA
V: TRBV2
CDR3: CASRRNSGANVLTF
DNA: TGTGCCAGCAGAAGAAACTCTGGGGCCAACGTCCTGACTTTC

J: TRBJ2-5
size: NA
length: 17
D: TRBD2
V: TRBV19
CDR3: CASSMPRGSGRTETQYF
DNA: TGTGCCAGTAGTATGCCCCGGGGTAGCGGGAGAACTGAGACCCAGTACTTC

J: TRBJ2-7
size: NA
length: 15
D: TRBD1
V: TRBV6-1
CDR3: CASSGRTGTIYEQYF
DNA: TGTGCCAGCAGTGGTCGGACAGGAACTATCTACGAGCAGTACTTC

J: TRBJ2-3
size: NA
length: 15
D: NA
V: TRBV6-5
CDR3: CASSYYGQRTDTQYF
DNA: TGTGCCAGCAGTTATTACGGACAGCGCACAGATACGCAGTATTTT

J: TRBJ1-1
size: NA
length: 14
D: NA
V: TRBV19
CDR3: CASSIITGGTEAFF
DNA: TGTGCCAGTAGTATCATTACGGGGGGCACTGAAGCTTTCTTT

J: TRBJ2-5
size: NA
length: 15
D: TRBD1
V: TRBV29-1
CDR3: CSVKQGATDQETQYF
DNA: TGCAGCGTAAAACAGGGGGCTACCGATCAAGAGACCCAGTACTTC

J: TRBJ1-5
size: once
length: 14
D: NA
V: TRBV19
CDR3: CAPRCRGLHQPQHF
DNA: TGTGCCCCGAGATGCAGGGGTCTTCATCAGCCCCAGCATTTT

J: TRBJ2-7
size: NA
length: 13
D: NA
V: TRBV9
CDR3: CASSIAVGYEQYF
DNA: TGTGCCAGCAGCATAGCGGTAGGCTACGAGCAGTACTTC

J: TRBJ2-7
size: NA
length: 13
D: NA
V: TRBV7-2
CDR3: CASSLTTSYEQYF
DNA: TGTGCCAGCAGCTTAACTACCTCTTACGAGCAGTACTTC

J: TRBJ2-1
size: NA
length: 12
D: NA
V: TRBV10-2
CDR3: CASKRENNEQFF
DNA: TGCGCCAGCAAGAGGGAAAACAATGAGCAGTTCTTC

J: TRBJ2-7
size: NA
length: 12
D: NA
V: TRBV10-1
CDR3: CASPEAPYEQYF
DNA: TGCGCCAGTCCCGAGGCACCCTACGAGCAGTACTTC

J: TRBJ1-2
size: few
length: 12
D: NA
V: TRBV7-8
CDR3: CASSLDFYGYTF
DNA: TGTGCCAGCAGCTTAGACTTCTATGGCTACACCTTC

J: TRBJ2-7
size: NA
length: 15
D: NA
V: TRBV18
CDR3: CASSRGDAAAYEQYF
DNA: TGTGCCAGCTCACGAGGGGACGCAGCCGCCTACGAGCAGTACTTC

J: TRBJ2-5
size: once
length: 20
D: TRBD2
V: TRBV5-1
CDR3: CASSVRLPTSGEYYLETQYF
DNA: TGCGCCAGCAGCGTCAGGCTTCCGACTAGCGGGGAATATTATCTAGAGACCCAGTACTTC

J: TRBJ2-1
size: once
length: 16
D: NA
V: TRBV29-1
CDR3: CSVIDQRGDNYNEQFF
DNA: TGCAGCGTTATCGACCAGAGGGGGGATAATTACAATGAGCAGTTCTTC

J: TRBJ2-1
size: NA
length: 17
D: TRBD2
V: TRBV4-1
CDR3: CASSQGTILAGGYEQFF
DNA: TGCGCCAGCAGCCAAGGGACCATACTAGCGGGAGGGTATGAGCAGTTCTTC

J: TRBJ1-2
size: NA
length: 16
D: NA
V: TRBV4-2
CDR3: CASSQVTPDGGGGYTF
DNA: TGTGCCAGCAGCCAAGTAACCCCGGACGGGGGAGGAGGCTACACCTTC

J: TRBJ2-5
size: once
length: 17
D: NA
V: TRBV7-3
CDR3: CASSLAGHWFPQETQYF
DNA: TGTGCCAGCAGCTTAGCGGGACATTGGTTCCCCCAAGAGACCCAGTACTTC

J: TRBJ2-3
size: NA
length: 15
D: NA
V: TRBV9
CDR3: CASTFGALSTDTQYF
DNA: TGTGCCAGCACCTTCGGGGCCCTAAGCACAGATACGCAGTATTTT

J: TRBJ2-1
size: NA
length: 13
D: TRBD1
V: TRBV28
CDR3: CASVPGQGYEQFF
DNA: TGTGCCAGCGTTCCGGGACAGGGATATGAGCAGTTCTTC

J: TRBJ1-4
size: NA
length: 15
D: NA
V: TRBV28
CDR3: CASSLTGTTNEKLFF
DNA: TGTGCCAGCAGCCTTACAGGGACAACTAATGAAAAACTGTTTTTT

J: TRBJ2-1
size: NA
length: 11
D: TRBD2
V: TRBV20-1
CDR3: CSAHQRGKQFF
DNA: TGCAGTGCCCACCAGCGGGGGAAGCAGTTCTTC

J: TRBJ1-5
size: NA
length: 15
D: TRBD1
V: TRBV28
CDR3: CASSSGQVGNQPQHF
DNA: TGTGCCAGCAGTTCGGGACAGGTCGGCAATCAGCCCCAGCATTTT

J: TRBJ1-2
size: NA
length: 13
D: TRBD1
V: TRBV7-2
CDR3: CASSPGQGLSYTF
DNA: TGTGCCAGCAGCCCAGGACAGGGACTTAGCTACACCTTC

J: TRBJ2-5
size: NA
length: 13
D: NA
V: TRBV11-1
CDR3: CASSFGGFETQYF
DNA: TGTGCCAGCAGCTTTGGGGGGTTTGAGACCCAGTACTTC

J: TRBJ2-1
size: NA
length: 15
D: TRBD2
V: TRBV7-2
CDR3: CASSFASGRAGEQFF
DNA: TGTGCCAGCAGCTTTGCTAGCGGGAGGGCCGGAGAGCAGTTCTTC

J: TRBJ2-1
size: NA
length: 12
D: NA
V: TRBV5-1
CDR3: CASSLGHPEQFF
DNA: TGCGCCAGCAGCTTGGGACATCCAGAGCAGTTCTTC

J: TRBJ1-2
size: NA
length: 16
D: TRBD1
V: TRBV5-1
CDR3: CASSLKGREGQGGYTF
DNA: TGCGCCAGCAGCTTAAAGGGTAGAGAGGGACAGGGAGGCTACACCTTC

J: TRBJ2-5
size: NA
length: 14
D: NA
V: TRBV5-1
CDR3: CASSLEQEGETQYF
DNA: TGCGCCAGCAGCTTGGAACAGGAAGGGGAGACCCAGTACTTC

J: TRBJ2-7
size: NA
length: 15
D: TRBD1
V: TRBV11-2
CDR3: CASSQGDRRSYEQYF
DNA: TGTGCCAGCAGCCAAGGGGACAGGCGTTCCTACGAGCAGTACTTC

J: TRBJ1-4
size: NA
length: 16
D: NA
V: TRBV27
CDR3: CASSLTWMAGKGKLFF
DNA: TGTGCCAGCAGTTTAACTTGGATGGCAGGGAAGGGAAAACTGTTTTTT

J: TRBJ2-7
size: NA
length: 15
D: TRBD2
V: TRBV7-2
CDR3: CASSPRAGGPYEQYF
DNA: TGTGCCAGCAGCCCGAGAGCGGGGGGGCCCTACGAGCAGTACTTC

J: TRBJ2-3
size: NA
length: 15
D: TRBD2
V: TRBV5-4
CDR3: CASSPSGTSTDTQYF
DNA: TGTGCCAGCAGCCCTAGCGGGACTAGCACAGATACGCAGTATTTT

J: TRBJ1-1
size: few
length: 13
D: TRBD1
V: TRBV18
CDR3: CASQGQGNTEAFF
DNA: TGTGCCAGCCAAGGACAGGGAAACACTGAAGCTTTCTTT

J: TRBJ2-3
size: NA
length: 14
D: NA
V: TRBV5-4
CDR3: CASSTGQVIDTQYF
DNA: TGTGCCAGCAGCACTGGCCAGGTTATAGATACGCAGTATTTT

J: TRBJ2-5
size: NA
length: 14
D: NA
V: TRBV5-1
CDR3: CASSFGGGKETQYF
DNA: TGCGCCAGCAGCTTCGGCGGCGGGAAAGAGACCCAGTACTTC

J: TRBJ2-6
size: NA
length: 18
D: TRBD1
V: TRBV19
CDR3: CASSTRTGGVTGANVLTF
DNA: TGTGCCAGTAGTACCCGTACAGGGGGCGTCACTGGGGCCAACGTCCTGACTTTC

J: TRBJ2-1
size: NA
length: 16
D: NA
V: TRBV5-1
CDR3: CASSWGGVTTNNEQFF
DNA: TGCGCCAGCAGCTGGGGTGGGGTTACGACCAACAATGAGCAGTTCTTC

J: TRBJ1-1
size: NA
length: 13
D: NA
V: TRBV29-1
CDR3: CSVGGGTNTEAFF
DNA: TGCAGCGTTGGAGGGGGAACGAACACTGAAGCTTTCTTT

J: TRBJ1-1
size: NA
length: 16
D: NA
V: TRBV9
CDR3: CASSVEQGGMNTEAFF
DNA: TGTGCCAGCAGCGTAGAACAGGGCGGAATGAACACTGAAGCTTTCTTT

J: TRBJ2-6
size: NA
length: 15
D: NA
V: TRBV9
CDR3: CASSVTGSGANVLTF
DNA: TGTGCCAGCAGCGTAACGGGCTCTGGGGCCAACGTCCTGACTTTC

J: TRBJ1-2
size: once
length: 13
D: NA
V: TRBV6-5
CDR3: CASSYSFGGGYTF
DNA: TGTGCCAGCAGTTACTCATTCGGGGGAGGCTACACCTTC

J: TRBJ2-1
size: NA
length: 16
D: NA
V: TRBV9
CDR3: CASSAGGTPISSEQFF
DNA: TGTGCCAGCAGCGCGGGCGGGACCCCGATTTCCAGTGAGCAGTTCTTC

J: TRBJ2-2
size: NA
length: 13
D: TRBD1
V: TRBV19
CDR3: CASRRGQGGELFF
DNA: TGTGCCAGCCGCAGGGGGCAAGGCGGGGAGCTGTTTTTT

J: TRBJ1-1
size: NA
length: 12
D: NA
V: TRBV28
CDR3: CASTVTHTEAFF
DNA: TGTGCCAGCACCGTGACACATACTGAAGCTTTCTTT

J: TRBJ1-5
size: NA
length: 12
D: NA
V: TRBV2
CDR3: CASSTLRGPQHF
DNA: TGTGCCAGCAGTACTCTAAGAGGGCCCCAGCATTTT

J: TRBJ1-2
size: NA
length: 15
D: TRBD1
V: TRBV5-1
CDR3: CASSSTGDSGYGYTF
DNA: TGCGCCAGCAGCTCAACAGGGGATTCTGGGTATGGCTACACCTTC

J: TRBJ2-6
size: NA
length: 20
D: TRBD1
V: TRBV19
CDR3: CASRYERDRAVWSGANVLTF
DNA: TGTGCCAGTAGATACGAGCGGGACAGGGCGGTATGGTCTGGGGCCAACGTCCTGACTTTC

J: TRBJ1-5
size: NA
length: 14
D: NA
V: TRBV19
CDR3: CASSPSDGEQPQHF
DNA: TGTGCCAGTAGCCCATCGGACGGCGAGCAGCCCCAGCATTTT